This T cell receptor (beta chain) was captured in a study of Ad26.COV2.S vaccination and SARS-CoV-2 variants. Treatment: about 20 received Ad26.COV2.S at low or high dose, single or two shots; roughly five received placebo; per-sample allocation not given. Sampling was performed 63 days after the first vaccine or placebo injection. Measured with immunoSEQ multiplex PCR; TCRdb has only the in-frame clones, and not every one. The sample comprises approximately 420,000 clones, around 89% of which are singletons, and approximately 4% rests with the top ten. Source: peripheral blood, taken in a trial of Ad26.COV2.S vaccine versus placebo. This receptor was identified in a person aged 18-65 years who received the Ad26.COV2.S COVID-19 vaccine or a placebo.

Written as DNA, the CDR3 is TGTGCCAGCAGCGCTAGGGGGGACAGGGGGCCTAACTATGGCTACACCTTC. Encoded protein: CASSARGDRGPNYGYTF. The V and J genes are TRBV11-2 and TRBJ1-2, with TRBD1 matching 12 bases. After removal of 5 bases from V and 0 bases from J, the junction contained 7 bases not matched to a gene. The germline CDR1 and CDR2 sequences are SGHAT and FQNNGV. This CDR3 is 17 amino acids long.